Below, 13 T cell receptor beta chains from the same sample are listed, as sequenced in a study of blood T cell repertoires in COVID-19. Sequencing used immunoSEQ multiplex PCR; TCRdb keeps in-frame clones, though not all of them. Found here are fewer than 20,000 clones, around four fifths of them singletons; the top ten hold about 20%. Sequencing was performed on peripheral blood. The source of these receptors is a man at least 80 years old with active COVID-19.

The chain has TRBV5-6 and TRBJ2-3; the match to TRBD2 covers 13 bases. V trimming: 4 bases; J trimming: 2 bases; junction bases outside the gene matches: 7. The CDR3 runs 17 residues. The V gene's germline CDR1 is SGHDT and CDR2 YYEEEE. CDR3 nucleotides: TGTGCCAGCAGCACTACACTAGCGGGAGGGGTCACAGATACGCAGTATTTT. Protein sequence: CASSTTLAGGVTDTQYF.

The rearrangement links TRBV5-1 to TRBJ1-1; D gene uncertain. CDR3 length: 14 amino acids. Germline V gene lookup returns CDR1 SGHRS and CDR2 YFSETQ. The ends were cut back, 0 bases at V and 2 bases at J, with 8 bases in the middle. This CDR3 reads CASSLGTENTEAFF. Written as DNA, the CDR3 is TGCGCCAGCAGCTTGGGAACAGAAAACACTGAAGCTTTCTTT.

The rearrangement links TRBV6-5 to TRBJ2-7; TRBD2 agrees at 8 bases. Germline CDR1 and CDR2: MNHEY and SVGAGI. Trimming removed 6 bases from V and 5 bases from J; junction bases left unmatched: 9. The CDR3 totals 14 residues. CDR3 sequence (DNA): TGTGCCAGCAGAACGGGACTAGAGGTTGACGAGCAGTACTTC. Translation: CASRTGLEVDEQYF.

V and J are TRBV3-1 (or the pseudogene TRBV3-2) and TRBJ2-7; unclear D gene. V was cut by 0 bases and J by 3 bases, with 12 bases left in between. The CDR3 is 15 residues long. Germline lookup yields CDR1 LGHDT and CDR2 YNNKEL (reference sequence). CDR3 sequence: CASSQDRLDDYEQYF. The CDR3 nucleotides read TGTGCCAGCAGCCAAGATCGACTTGATGACTACGAGCAGTACTTC.

This clone was counted only a few times. The genes are TRBV27 and TRBJ2-1; the D gene is possibly TRBD2 (6 bases). V was clipped by 8 bases and J by 3 bases, with 14 bases between them. This CDR3 contains 14 residues. Germline V gene lookup returns CDR1 MNHEY and CDR2 SMNVEV (reference sequence). The CDR3 sequence is CASQRESFYNEQFF. In DNA, the CDR3 is TGTGCCAGCCAACGGGAGTCGTTCTACAATGAGCAGTTCTTC.

This rearrangement joins TRBV15 to TRBJ1-5; D call uncertain. The ends were cut back, 0 bases at V and 4 bases at J, with 10 bases in the middle. CDR1 LNHNV and CDR2 YYDKDF come from the germline V gene (reference sequence). The CDR3 contains 15 residues. The CDR3: CATSRDPSDNQPQHF. The CDR3 bases are TGTGCCACCAGCAGAGATCCCAGCGATAATCAGCCCCAGCATTTT.

The chain carries TRBV19 and TRBJ2-3, with D maybe TRBD1 (6 bases). V shed 5 bases and J shed 6 bases, with 15 bases lying between them. The CDR3 contains 14 residues. Germline V lookup: CDR1 LNHDA, CDR2 SQIVND (reference sequence). The CDR3 is CASSLVYRADTQYF. CDR3 nucleotides: TGTGCCAGTAGTTTAGTTTACAGGGCGGATACGCAGTATTTT.

This clone was seen just once. The junction shows a germline mismatch at one end, possibly a read error. The chain recombines TRBV28 with TRBJ1-2; the D is unclear. CDR1 and CDR2 (germline): MDHEN, SYDVKM. This CDR3 has 14 amino acids. CDR3 region: CASTPGDHSLEIPF. In nucleotides, the CDR3 is TGTGCCAGCACCCCCGGGGATCACAGTTTAGAGATTCCCTTC.

The chain recombines TRBV2 with TRBJ2-7, with 10 bases matching TRBD2. The V gene end was trimmed by 6 bases and the J gene end by 2 bases; junction bases not matched to a gene: 4. Per the germline V gene, CDR1 is SNHLY and CDR2 is FYNNEI. The CDR3 extends over 14 amino acids. The CDR3 DNA sequence: TGTGCCAGCAGGATAGCGGGGGGCCCCTACGAGCAGTACTTC. This sequence encodes CASRIAGGPYEQYF.

J is TRBJ2-7 and V is TRBV7-3, with 11 positions matching TRBD2. Per germline, CDR1 SGHTA and CDR2 FQGTGA. The CDR3 loop spans 18 amino acids. V lost 5 bases to trimming and J lost 3 bases; unmatched junction nucleotides: 15. CDR3 loop: CASSPKTLSGRGSYEQYF. CDR3 sequence (DNA): TGTGCCAGCAGCCCAAAAACCCTTAGCGGGAGGGGAAGCTACGAGCAGTACTTC.

This clone was counted between two and nine times. V gene TRBV7-8 combines with J gene TRBJ1-5; 7 bases fit TRBD1. This CDR3 contains 13 residues. The germline V gene encodes CDR1 SGHVS and CDR2 FQNEAQ. After removal of 8 bases from V and 5 bases from J, the junction contained 6 bases not matched to a gene. CDR3 residues: CASPGTAHQPQHF. CDR3 nucleotides: TGTGCCAGCCCCGGGACAGCCCATCAGCCCCAGCATTTT.

The genes are TRBV14 and TRBJ2-1; 9 positions match TRBD2. V gave up 1 base and J gave up 6 bases; unmatched junction bases: 1. There are 14 residues in the CDR3. Germline loops: CDR1 SGHDN, CDR2 FVKESK. The CDR3 spells CASSQVSGGNEQFF. The DNA for the CDR3 is TGTGCCAGCAGCCAAGTTAGCGGGGGCAATGAGCAGTTCTTC.

This chain's CDR3 is CASSISDRVNTEAFF. The CDR3 bases are TGTGCCAGTAGTATATCAGACAGGGTGAACACTGAAGCTTTCTTT. The V gene is TRBV19, the J gene TRBJ1-1, with 7 bases fitting TRBD1. Germline V gene sequence: CDR1 LNHDA, CDR2 SQIVND (reference sequence). The CDR3 runs 15 residues. V lost 2 bases to trimming and J lost 0 bases; unmatched junction nucleotides: 3.